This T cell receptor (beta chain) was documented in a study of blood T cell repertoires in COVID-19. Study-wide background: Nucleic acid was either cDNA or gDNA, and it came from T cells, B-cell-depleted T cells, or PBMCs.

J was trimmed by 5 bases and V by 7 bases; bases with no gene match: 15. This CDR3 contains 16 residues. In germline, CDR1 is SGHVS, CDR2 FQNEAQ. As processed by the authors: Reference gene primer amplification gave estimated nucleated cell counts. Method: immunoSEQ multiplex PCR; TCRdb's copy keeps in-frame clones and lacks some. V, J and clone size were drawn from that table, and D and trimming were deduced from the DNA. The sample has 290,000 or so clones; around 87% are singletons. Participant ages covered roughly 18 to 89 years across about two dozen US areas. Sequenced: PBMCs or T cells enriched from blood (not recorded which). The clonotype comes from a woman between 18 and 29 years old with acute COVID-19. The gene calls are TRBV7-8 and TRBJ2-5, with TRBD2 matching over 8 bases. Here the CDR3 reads CASMNVREGVRETQYF. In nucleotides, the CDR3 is TGTGCCAGCATGAATGTCCGGGAGGGAGTTAGGGAGACCCAGTACTTC.